This passage covers 17 T cell receptor beta chains from one sample sequenced in a study of cytomegalovirus exposure and HLA in healthy donors. Primers included in the PCR were 60 Vbeta and 13 Jbeta primers. Using immunoSEQ multiplex PCR, the repertoire was profiled, and TCRdb retains in-frame clones only, with some absent. The data hold about 98,000 clones, with 55% to 75% observed a single time. The sample was PBMCs. These receptors came from a man over 45 in good health and CMV-seronegative.

This clone was detected a few times. The chain links TRBV25-1 to TRBJ1-4, with TRBD1 matching 7 bases. The J segment lost 5 bases and the V segment lost 6 bases, leaving 6 bases of the junction unmatched. The length of the CDR3 is 14 residues. Germline assignment: CDR1 MGHDK and CDR2 SYGVNS. CDR3: CASRETGRNEKLFF. The DNA for the CDR3 is TGTGCCAGCAGAGAGACAGGGAGAAATGAAAAACTGTTTTTT.

This clone was seen a single time. The chain joins TRBV19 to TRBJ1-5; the match to TRBD1 covers 11 bases. CDR1 and CDR2 (germline): LNHDA, SQIVND (reference sequence). The CDR3 is made up of 16 amino acids. J was trimmed by 7 bases and V by 3 bases; bases with no gene match: 8. The CDR3 DNA is TGTGCCAGTAGTATGTTAGGGACAGGGGGGCGCCAGCCCCAGCATTTT. Translation: CASSMLGTGGRQPQHF.

The chain is built from TRBV5-1 and TRBJ1-1, with D unclear. Germline CDR1 is SGHRS and CDR2 is YFSETQ. The CDR3 spans 15 residues. Between the trimmed V and J ends, which lost 0 bases and 1 base, there was a span of 10 bases. CDR3 in DNA: TGCGCCAGCAGCTTGGGTACAGACCAGAACACTGAAGCTTTCTTT. This encodes CASSLGTDQNTEAFF.

The chain employs TRBV6-5 and TRBJ2-3; TRBD2 is a possible D gene (6 bases). Germline V lookup: CDR1 MNHEY, CDR2 SVGAGI. There are 15 residues in the CDR3. Trimming pared 1 base from V and 4 bases from J, leaving 12 bases between. CDR3 sequence: CASSYFGRMSDTQYF. Here the CDR3 DNA reads TGTGCCAGCAGTTACTTCGGGAGAATGTCAGATACGCAGTATTTT.

The V call is TRBV7-9, the J call TRBJ1-2; D uncertain. The CDR3 is made up of 14 amino acids. Per germline, CDR1 SEHNR and CDR2 FQNEAQ (reference sequence). The germline V and J ends were trimmed by 3 bases and 6 bases, with 14 bases remaining between them. In nucleotides, the CDR3 is TGTGCCAGCAGCTTTCCCGGAACAGCTAATGGCTACACCTTC. It translates to CASSFPGTANGYTF.

CDR3 loop: CASWPGLARTGELFF. The CDR3 nucleotides are TGTGCCAGCTGGCCGGGACTAGCGCGCACCGGGGAGCTGTTTTTT. The rearrangement uses TRBV2 and TRBJ2-2, with TRBD2 matching 10 bases. V trimming: 8 bases; J trimming: 4 bases; junction bases outside the gene matches: 7. This CDR3 spans 15 amino acids. Per germline, CDR1 SNHLY and CDR2 FYNNEI.

The sample holds one count of this clone. The chain couples TRBV6-4 to TRBJ1-1; no firm D call. The CDR3 covers 13 residues. From germline, CDR1 is MRHNA and CDR2 SNTAGT. Between the trimmed V and J ends, which lost 5 bases and 1 base, there was a span of 8 bases. The CDR3 spells CASSRQENTEAFF. For the CDR3, the DNA is TGTGCCAGCAGTCGGCAGGAGAACACTGAAGCTTTCTTT.

This clone showed up just a few times. The rearrangement links TRBV5-5 to TRBJ2-7, with D possibly matching TRBD1 (6 bases). There are 15 residues in the CDR3. CDR1 and CDR2 (germline): SGHKS, YYEKEE (reference sequence). Trimming left V 0 bases short and J 1 base short, with 11 bases between. CDR3 DNA sequence: TGTGCCAGCAGCTTGGGGGGGCAGTGGTCCTACGAGCAGTACTTC. It encodes CASSLGGQWSYEQYF.

V gene TRBV7-9 combines with J gene TRBJ2-1, with TRBD2 as a possible D gene (6 bases). CDR3 size: 16 residues. Germline CDR1 reads SEHNR; CDR2 reads FQNEAQ (reference sequence). V lost 7 bases and J lost 0, with 16 bases in between. The CDR3 nucleotides are TGTGCCAGCACCTCAGCCGGGGGTAACTCCTACAATGAGCAGTTCTTC. It yields the protein CASTSAGGNSYNEQFF. The complete variable domain, with remaining parts taken from reference TRBV7-9 and TRBJ2-1, reads DTGVSQNPRHKITKRGQNVTFRCDPISEHNRLYWYRQTLGQGPEFLTYFQNEAQLEKSRLLSDRFSAERPKGSFSTLEIQRTEQGDSAMYLCASTSAGGNSYNEQFFGPGTRLTVL.

In nucleotides, the CDR3 is TGTGCCAGCAGCTACGGACACAGCCTGTCCACCGGGGAGCTGTTTTTT. The encoded protein is CASSYGHSLSTGELFF. This sequence joins TRBV28 and TRBJ2-2; tentatively, D is TRBD1 (5 bases). The CDR3 is made up of 16 amino acids. Germline V gene lookup returns CDR1 MDHEN and CDR2 SYDVKM. V shed 6 bases and J shed 4 bases, with 18 bases lying between them.

The rearrangement joins TRBV5-1 to TRBJ1-4, with TRBD1 identical over 9 bases. This CDR3 has 17 amino acids. Germline lookup yields CDR1 SGHRS and CDR2 YFSETQ. V trimming: 4 bases; J trimming: 3 bases; junction bases outside the gene matches: 10. CDR3 sequence: CASSMQGQGIANEKLFF. Here the CDR3 DNA reads TGCGCCAGCAGCATGCAGGGACAGGGAATAGCTAATGAAAAACTGTTTTTT.

The chain combines TRBV7-2 with TRBJ2-5; unclear D gene. V lost 1 base, J lost 0 bases, and 6 bases lay in between. CDR1 SGHTA and CDR2 FQGNSA come from the germline V gene. The CDR3 has 14 amino acids. CDR3 sequence: CASSLDQYQETQYF. CDR3 coding DNA: TGTGCCAGCAGCTTAGACCAGTACCAAGAGACCCAGTACTTC. The full variable domain, with the rest looked up from reference TRBV7-2 and TRBJ2-5, is GAGVSQSPSNKVTEKGKDVELRCDPISGHTALYWYRQSLGQGLEFLIYFQGNSAPDKSGLPSDRFSAERTGGSVSTLTIQRTQQEDSAVYLCASSLDQYQETQYFGPGTRLLVL.

The V call is TRBV6-5, the J call TRBJ2-3; a weak D match, TRBD2 (7 bases). Germline CDR1 and CDR2: MNHEY and SVGAGI. The CDR3 is 14 amino acids. The germline V and J ends were trimmed by 7 bases and 4 bases, with 15 bases remaining between them. The CDR3: CASMVGGGPDTQYF. DNA for the CDR3: TGTGCCAGCATGGTTGGGGGGGGCCCAGATACGCAGTATTTT.

The chain is built from TRBV5-1 and TRBJ1-2, with D perhaps TRBD1 (5 bases). The V end was cut by 4 bases, the J end by 2 bases, with 15 bases between. Germline CDR1 is SGHRS and CDR2 is YFSETQ. The CDR3 spans 15 residues. The CDR3 is CASSPPNQGNYGYTF. The CDR3 DNA reads TGCGCCAGCAGCCCGCCTAATCAGGGAAACTATGGCTACACCTTC.

There are a few counts of this clone. The chain links TRBV5-6 to TRBJ1-3, with TRBD1 matching 7 bases. V lost 3 bases to trimming and J lost 0 bases; unmatched junction nucleotides: 3. CDR1 and CDR2 from the germline V gene are SGHDT and YYEEEE. CDR3 length: 15 residues. CDR3 amino acids: CASSSTGASGNTIYF. CDR3 sequence (DNA): TGTGCCAGCAGCTCCACAGGGGCCTCTGGAAACACCATATATTTT.

This clone has just a few counts. This chain connects TRBV4-2 to TRBJ2-7, with 9 bases aligning to TRBD2. The junction had 9 bases not matched to a gene; V was cut back by 0 bases and J by 0 bases. CDR3 length: 18 residues. Germline lookup yields CDR1 LGHNA and CDR2 YNFKEQ. The CDR3 DNA sequence: TGTGCCAGCAGCCAAGAGTCTCCACTAGCGGGCAACTCCTACGAGCAGTACTTC. Translation gives CASSQESPLAGNSYEQYF.

This chain uses TRBV6-1 with TRBJ2-7, with D perhaps TRBD1 (6 bases). Looked up from germline, CDR1 is MNHNS and CDR2 is SASEGT. V lost 6 bases, J lost 0 bases, and 12 bases lay in between. The CDR3 length is 14 residues. This CDR3 reads CASSPGTSSYEQYF. In DNA form, the CDR3 reads TGTGCCAGCAGCCCCGGGACATCCTCCTACGAGCAGTACTTC.